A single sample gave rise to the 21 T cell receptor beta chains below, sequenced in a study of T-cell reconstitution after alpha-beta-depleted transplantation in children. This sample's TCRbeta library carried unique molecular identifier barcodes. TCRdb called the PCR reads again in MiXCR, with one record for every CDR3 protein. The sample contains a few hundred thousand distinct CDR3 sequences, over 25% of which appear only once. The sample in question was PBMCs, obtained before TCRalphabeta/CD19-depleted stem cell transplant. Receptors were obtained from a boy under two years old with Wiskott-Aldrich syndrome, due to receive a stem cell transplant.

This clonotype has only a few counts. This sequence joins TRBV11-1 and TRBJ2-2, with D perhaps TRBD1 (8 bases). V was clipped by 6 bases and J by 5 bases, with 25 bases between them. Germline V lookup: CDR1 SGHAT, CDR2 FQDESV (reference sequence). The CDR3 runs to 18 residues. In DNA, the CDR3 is TGTGCCAGCAGACCCAATTTCGGGAGGACAGGGCGGACCGGGGAGCTGTTTTTT. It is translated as CASRPNFGRTGRTGELFF.

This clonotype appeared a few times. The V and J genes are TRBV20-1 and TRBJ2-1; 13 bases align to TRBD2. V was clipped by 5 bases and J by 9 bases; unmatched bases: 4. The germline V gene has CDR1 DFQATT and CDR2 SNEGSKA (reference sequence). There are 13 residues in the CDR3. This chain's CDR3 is CSARTSGSFEQFF. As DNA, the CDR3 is TGCAGTGCTCGGACTAGCGGGAGTTTTGAGCAGTTCTTC.

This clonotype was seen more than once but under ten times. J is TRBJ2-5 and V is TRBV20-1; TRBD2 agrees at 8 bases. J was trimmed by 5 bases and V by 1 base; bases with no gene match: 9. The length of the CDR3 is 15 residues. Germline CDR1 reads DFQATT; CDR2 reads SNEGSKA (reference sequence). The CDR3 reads CSARGLPGLGETQYF. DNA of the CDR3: TGCAGTGCTAGAGGGCTGCCGGGACTAGGGGAGACCCAGTACTTC.

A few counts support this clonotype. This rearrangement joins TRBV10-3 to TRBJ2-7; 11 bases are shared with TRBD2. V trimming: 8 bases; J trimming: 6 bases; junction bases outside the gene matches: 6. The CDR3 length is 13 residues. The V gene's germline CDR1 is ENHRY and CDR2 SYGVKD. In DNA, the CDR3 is TGTGCCATCGGGGTAGCGGGAGGGCCCGAGCAGTACTTC. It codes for CAIGVAGGPEQYF.

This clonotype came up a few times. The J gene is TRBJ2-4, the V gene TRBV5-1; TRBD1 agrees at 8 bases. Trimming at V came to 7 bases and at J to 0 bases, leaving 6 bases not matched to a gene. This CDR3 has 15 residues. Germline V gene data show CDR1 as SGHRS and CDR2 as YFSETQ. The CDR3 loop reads CASGTGLLAKNIQYF. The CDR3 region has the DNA TGCGCCAGCGGGACAGGTCTCCTAGCCAAAAACATTCAGTACTTC.

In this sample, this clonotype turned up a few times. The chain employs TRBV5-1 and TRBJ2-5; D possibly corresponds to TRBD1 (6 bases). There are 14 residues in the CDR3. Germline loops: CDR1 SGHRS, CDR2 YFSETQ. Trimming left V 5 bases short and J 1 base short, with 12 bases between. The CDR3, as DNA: TGCGCCAGCAGGATGGGGACACTCCAAGAGACCCAGTACTTC. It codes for CASRMGTLQETQYF.

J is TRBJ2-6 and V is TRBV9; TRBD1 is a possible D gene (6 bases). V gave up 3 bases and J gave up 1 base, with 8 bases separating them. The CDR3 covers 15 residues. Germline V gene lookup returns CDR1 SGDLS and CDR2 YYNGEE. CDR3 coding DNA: TGTGCCAGCAGCGCCACAGGGTCTGGGGCCAACGTCCTGACTTTC. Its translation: CASSATGSGANVLTF.

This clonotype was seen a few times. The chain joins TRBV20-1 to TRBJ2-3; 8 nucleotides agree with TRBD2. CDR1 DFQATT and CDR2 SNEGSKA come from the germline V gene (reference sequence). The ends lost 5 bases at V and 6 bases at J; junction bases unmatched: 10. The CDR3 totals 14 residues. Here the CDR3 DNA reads TGCAGTGCTGTTCCCGGGACTAGTGGGGATACGCAGTATTTT. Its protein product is CSAVPGTSGDTQYF.

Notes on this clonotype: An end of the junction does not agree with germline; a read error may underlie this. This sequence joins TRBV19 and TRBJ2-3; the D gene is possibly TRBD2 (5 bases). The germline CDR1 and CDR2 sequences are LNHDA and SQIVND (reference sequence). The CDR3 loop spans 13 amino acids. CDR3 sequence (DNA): TGTGCCTGTAGTATTACGGGATTCGATACGCAGTATTTT. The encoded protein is CACSITGFDTQYF.

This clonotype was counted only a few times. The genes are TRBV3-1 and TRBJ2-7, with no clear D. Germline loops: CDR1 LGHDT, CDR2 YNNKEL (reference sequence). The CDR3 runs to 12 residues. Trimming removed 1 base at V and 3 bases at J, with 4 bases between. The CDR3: CASSQAVYEQYF. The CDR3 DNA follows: TGTGCCAGCAGCCAAGCAGTCTACGAGCAGTACTTC.

The CDR3 here is CAISESAGDYDEQFF. DNA of the CDR3: TGTGCCATCAGTGAGTCAGCGGGAGATTATGATGAGCAGTTCTTC. The rearrangement links TRBV10-3 to TRBJ2-1, with TRBD2 matching over 8 bases. The V segment lost 0 bases and the J segment 8 bases; nucleotides outside the gene matches: 6. The germline CDR1 and CDR2 sequences are ENHRY and SYGVKD. The CDR3 has 15 residues.

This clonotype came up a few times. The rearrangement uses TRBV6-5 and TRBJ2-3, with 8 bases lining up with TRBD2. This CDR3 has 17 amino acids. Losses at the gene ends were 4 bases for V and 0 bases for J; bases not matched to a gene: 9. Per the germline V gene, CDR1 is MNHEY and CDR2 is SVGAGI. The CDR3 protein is CASSSLAGMTSTDTQYF. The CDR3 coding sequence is TGTGCCAGCAGTTCGTTAGCGGGAATGACTAGCACAGATACGCAGTATTTT.

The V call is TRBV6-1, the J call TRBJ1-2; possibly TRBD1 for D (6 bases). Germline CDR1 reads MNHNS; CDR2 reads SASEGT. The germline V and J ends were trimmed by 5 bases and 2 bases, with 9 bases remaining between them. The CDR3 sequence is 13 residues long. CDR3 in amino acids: CASSRTVNYGYTF. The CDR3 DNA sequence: TGTGCCAGCAGTCGGACAGTGAACTATGGCTACACCTTC.

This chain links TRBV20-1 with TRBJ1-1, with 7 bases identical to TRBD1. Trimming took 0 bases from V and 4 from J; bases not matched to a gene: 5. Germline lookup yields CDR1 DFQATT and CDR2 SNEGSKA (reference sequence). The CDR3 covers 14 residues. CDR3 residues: CSARDPPGGTEAFF. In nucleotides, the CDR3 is TGCAGTGCTAGAGATCCCCCAGGGGGCACTGAAGCTTTCTTT.

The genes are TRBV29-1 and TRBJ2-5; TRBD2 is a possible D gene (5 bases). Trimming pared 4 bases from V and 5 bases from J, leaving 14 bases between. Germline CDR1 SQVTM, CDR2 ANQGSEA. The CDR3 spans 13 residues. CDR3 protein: CSVAVGMGETQYF. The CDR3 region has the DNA TGCAGCGTTGCCGTCGGGATGGGGGAGACCCAGTACTTC.

The CDR3 DNA reads as TGCAGTGCTAGACAGGGACTGATTGACACTGAAGCTTTCTTT. Its protein is CSARQGLIDTEAFF. The chain employs TRBV20-1 and TRBJ1-1; possibly TRBD1 for D (5 bases). Trimming took 2 bases from V and 3 from J, leaving 13 bases between them. Germline V CDR1 and CDR2: DFQATT, SNEGSKA (reference sequence). CDR3 length: 14 residues.

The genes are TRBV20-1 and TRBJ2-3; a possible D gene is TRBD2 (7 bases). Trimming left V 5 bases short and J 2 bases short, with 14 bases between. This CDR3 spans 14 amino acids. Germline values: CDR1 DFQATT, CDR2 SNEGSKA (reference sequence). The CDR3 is CSAGGADNTDTQYF. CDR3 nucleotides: TGCAGTGCTGGGGGGGCGGACAACACAGATACGCAGTATTTT.

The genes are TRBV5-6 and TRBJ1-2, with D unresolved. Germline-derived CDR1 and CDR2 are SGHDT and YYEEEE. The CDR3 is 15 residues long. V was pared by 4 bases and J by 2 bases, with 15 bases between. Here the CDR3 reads CASSPRLRSNYGYTF. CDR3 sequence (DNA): TGTGCCAGCAGCCCACGGCTCAGGTCGAACTATGGCTACACCTTC.

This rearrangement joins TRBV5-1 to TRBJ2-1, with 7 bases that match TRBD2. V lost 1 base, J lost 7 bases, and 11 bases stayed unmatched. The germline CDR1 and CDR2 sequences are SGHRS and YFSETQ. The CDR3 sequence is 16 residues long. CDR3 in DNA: TGCGCCAGCAGCTTGAGACCAACTCTGGGGGGGAATGAGCAGTTCTTC. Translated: CASSLRPTLGGNEQFF.

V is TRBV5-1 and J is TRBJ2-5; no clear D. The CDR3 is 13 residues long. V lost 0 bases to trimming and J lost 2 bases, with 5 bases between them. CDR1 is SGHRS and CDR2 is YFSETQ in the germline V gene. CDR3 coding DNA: TGCGCCAGCAGCTTGGCGTGGCAAGAGACCCAGTACTTC. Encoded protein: CASSLAWQETQYF.

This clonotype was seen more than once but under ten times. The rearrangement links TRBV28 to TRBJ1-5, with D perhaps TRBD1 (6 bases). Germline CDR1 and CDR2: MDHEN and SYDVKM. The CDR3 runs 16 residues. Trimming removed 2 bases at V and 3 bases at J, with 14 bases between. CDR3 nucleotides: TGTGCCAGCAGTTTAGTGGCGGGGGCGAACAATCAGCCCCAGCATTTT. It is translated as CASSLVAGANNQPQHF.